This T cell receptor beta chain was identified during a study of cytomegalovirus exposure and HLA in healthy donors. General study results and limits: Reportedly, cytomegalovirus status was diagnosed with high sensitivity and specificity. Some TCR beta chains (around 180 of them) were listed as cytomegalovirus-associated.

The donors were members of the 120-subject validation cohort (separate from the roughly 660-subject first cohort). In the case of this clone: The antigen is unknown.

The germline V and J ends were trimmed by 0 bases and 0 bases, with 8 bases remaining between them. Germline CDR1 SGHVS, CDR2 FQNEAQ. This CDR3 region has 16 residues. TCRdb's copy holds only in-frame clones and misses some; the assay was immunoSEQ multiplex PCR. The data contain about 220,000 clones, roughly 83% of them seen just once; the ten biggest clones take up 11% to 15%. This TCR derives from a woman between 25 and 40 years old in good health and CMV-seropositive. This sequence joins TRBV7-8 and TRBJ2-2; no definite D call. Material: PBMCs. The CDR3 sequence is CASSLAGYANTGELFF. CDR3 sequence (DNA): TGTGCCAGCAGCTTAGCAGGATACGCGAACACCGGGGAGCTGTTTTTT.